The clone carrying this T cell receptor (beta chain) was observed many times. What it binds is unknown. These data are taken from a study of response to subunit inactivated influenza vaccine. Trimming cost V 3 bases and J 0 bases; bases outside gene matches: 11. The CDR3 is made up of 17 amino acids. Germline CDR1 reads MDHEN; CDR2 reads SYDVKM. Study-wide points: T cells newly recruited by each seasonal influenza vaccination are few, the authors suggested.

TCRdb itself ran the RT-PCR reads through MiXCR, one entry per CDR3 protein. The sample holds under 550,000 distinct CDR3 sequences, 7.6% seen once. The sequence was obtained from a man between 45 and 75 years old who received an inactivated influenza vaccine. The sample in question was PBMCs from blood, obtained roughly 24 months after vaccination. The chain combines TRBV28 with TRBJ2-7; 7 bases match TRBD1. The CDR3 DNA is TGTGCCAGCAGTTTCGTTAGGGGGCAGGCTCTCTCCTACGAGCAGTACTTC. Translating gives CASSFVRGQALSYEQYF.